This TCR beta chain originates from a study of neurological immune-mediated disorders. TCRdb reprocessed the 5' RACE reads via MiXCR and lists one record per CDR3 protein. This sample has 55,000 or so distinct CDR3 sequences, with roughly 4.6% found just once. This CDR3 contains 14 residues. The V and J ends lost 5 bases and 1 base respectively, with 11 bases between them. The table lists this clonotype with many counts. This TCR derives from a man aged 50-59 years with multiple sclerosis. The J gene is TRBJ1-1, the V gene TRBV12-3 or TRBV12-4; D remains ambiguous. The sample comprised PBMCs. CDR3 region: CASSTRLGNTEAFF. CDR3 nucleotides: TGTGCCAGCAGTACAAGGTTAGGGAACACTGAAGCTTTCTTT.